These 11 T cell receptor beta chains were sequenced from one sample in a study of T cells in Graves' hyperthyroidism and ophthalmopathy. Amplification yielded TCR beta CDR3 regions, with RNA transcripts as the source. First-round RT-PCR with HTBI primers amplified the TCR CDR3 region. One entry per CDR3 protein results from TCRdb running MiXCR on the multiplex PCR reads. The data contain fewer than 600,000 distinct CDR3 sequences, around 15% of them seen just once; the ten biggest clones take up more than 11%. What was sequenced was blood. The receptors stem from a woman in her thirties or forties with Graves' hyperthyroidism.

This clonotype was recorded a few times. The rearrangement uses TRBV6-2 or TRBV6-3 and TRBJ2-1; 11 bases fit TRBD2. The V gene end was trimmed by 6 bases and the J gene end by 5 bases; junction bases not matched to a gene: 3. From germline, CDR1 is MNHEY and CDR2 SVGEGT. CDR3 size: 14 residues. CDR3 protein: CASRAGLADNEQFF. CDR3 nucleotide sequence: TGTGCCAGCAGAGCGGGACTAGCGGACAATGAGCAGTTCTTC.

This clonotype was seen at least ten times. This rearrangement joins TRBV18 to TRBJ2-1, with D tentatively TRBD1 (5 bases). Deletions cut 3 bases from V and 4 bases from J, with 13 bases between. Germline lookup yields CDR1 KGHSH and CDR2 LQKENI. The CDR3 is 15 residues long. Written as DNA, the CDR3 is TGTGCCAGCTCACCGTCACAGGAGAAGTACAATGAGCAGTTCTTC. This encodes CASSPSQEKYNEQFF.

This chain joins TRBV29-1 and TRBJ2-6; D gene ambiguous. Germline assignment: CDR1 SQVTM and CDR2 ANQGSEA. V lost 7 bases and J 6 bases, leaving 16 bases between the germline ends. The CDR3 runs 14 residues. CDR3: CSAADGYQANVLTF. CDR3 DNA sequence: TGCAGCGCCGCCGATGGGTACCAGGCCAACGTCCTGACTTTC. Together with reference TRBV29-1 and TRBJ2-6, the CDR3 gives the full variable domain: SAVISQKPSRDICQRGTSLTIQCQVDSQVTMMFWYRQQPGQSLTLIATANQGSEATYESGFVIDKFPISRPNLTFSTLTVSNMSPEDSSIYLCSAADGYQANVLTFGAGSRLTVL.

The sample holds many counts of this clonotype. The chain employs TRBV20-1 and TRBJ1-2, with 7 bases matching TRBD1. This CDR3 spans 14 amino acids. Germline assignment: CDR1 DFQATT and CDR2 SNEGSKA (reference sequence). Trimming at V came to 5 bases and at J to 7 bases, leaving 13 bases not matched to a gene. Written as DNA, the CDR3 is TGCAGTGCTCCCCGCGGACAGGATTCTCTTGGCTACACCTTC. As protein: CSAPRGQDSLGYTF.

This clonotype was picked up many times. This chain links TRBV27 with TRBJ2-3; D is unclear. This CDR3 has 14 amino acids. Germline V gene data show CDR1 as MNHEY and CDR2 as SMNVEV (reference sequence). The V gene lost 5 bases and the J gene lost 6 bases, with 15 bases spanning the gap. DNA of the CDR3: TGTGCCAGCAGTACCGGACCGACTTCGGATACGCAGTATTTT. It translates to CASSTGPTSDTQYF.

This clonotype was picked up many times. This chain connects TRBV5-1 to TRBJ2-5; 9 bases agree with TRBD2. The CDR3 runs to 15 residues. The ends lost 3 bases at V and 4 bases at J; junction bases unmatched: 7. CDR1 is SGHRS and CDR2 is YFSETQ in the germline V gene. Written as DNA, the CDR3 is TGCGCCAGCAGCTATAGCGGGAGTGGAGGAGAGACCCAGTACTTC. Residues: CASSYSGSGGETQYF.

This clonotype was recorded at least ten times. In DNA form, the CDR3 reads TGTGCCTGGAGTTCTGGGGGGAATCAGCCCCAGCATTTT. Protein product: CAWSSGGNQPQHF. This rearrangement joins TRBV30 to TRBJ1-5; D perhaps matches TRBD1 (5 bases). The germline gives CDR1 GTSNPN, CDR2 SVGIG (reference sequence). CDR3 length: 13 amino acids. V was pared by 2 bases and J by 4 bases, with 9 bases between. Using reference TRBV30 and TRBJ1-5 for the parts outside the CDR3, the full variable domain is SQTIHQWPATLVQPVGSPLSLECTVEGTSNPNLYWYRQAAGRGLQLLFYSVGIGQISSEVPQNLSASRPQDRQFILSSKKLLLSDSGFYLCAWSSGGNQPQHFGDGTRLSIL.

The sample holds many counts of this clonotype. In DNA, the CDR3 is TGCAGTGCTAGGGGACTAGCGGGGGACTACAATGAGCAGTTCTTC. Amino acids: CSARGLAGDYNEQFF. The rearrangement joins TRBV20-1 to TRBJ2-1; 14 bases match TRBD2. The J segment lost 3 bases and the V segment lost 3 bases, leaving 1 base of the junction unmatched. Per the germline V gene, CDR1 is DFQATT and CDR2 is SNEGSKA (reference sequence). The CDR3 runs to 15 residues.

This clonotype was detected many times. J is TRBJ2-5 and V is TRBV3-1, with unresolved D. Per germline, CDR1 LGHDT and CDR2 YNNKEL (reference sequence). The ends were cut back, 1 base at V and 5 bases at J, with 8 bases in the middle. CDR3 length equals 13 residues. The CDR3 DNA sequence: TGTGCCAGCAGCCAAGTTATGTCCGAGACCCAGTACTTC. This sequence encodes CASSQVMSETQYF.

This clonotype was seen ten or more times. The chain links TRBV27 to TRBJ1-1; TRBD1 is a possible D gene (6 bases). V was clipped by 2 bases and J by 2 bases, with 21 bases between them. CDR3 length: 18 residues. Per the germline V gene, CDR1 is MNHEY and CDR2 is SMNVEV (reference sequence). This CDR3 reads CASSLRVRQGQFNTEAFF. CDR3 nucleotide sequence: TGTGCCAGCAGTTTACGAGTTCGGCAGGGGCAATTCAACACTGAAGCTTTCTTT.

This clonotype was detected a few times. The J gene is TRBJ2-5, the V gene TRBV6-6; 8 positions match TRBD1. Germline values: CDR1 MNHNY, CDR2 SVGAGI (reference sequence). This CDR3 is built from 13 residues. J gave up 7 bases and V 0 bases, and 1 base lay outside the gene matches. This chain's CDR3 is CASSYSQGGTQYF. DNA of the CDR3: TGTGCCAGCAGTTACTCACAGGGGGGGACCCAGTACTTC.